The 9 T cell receptor beta chains presented below share a single source sample, sequenced in a study of response to subunit inactivated influenza vaccine. TCRdb used MiXCR to reprocess the RT-PCR reads, holding one entry per CDR3 protein. The table has 500,000 or so distinct CDR3 sequences, approximately 16% seen once. Specimen: CD4+ T cells sorted from PBMCs, collected around 25 months after vaccination. These TCRs come from a man aged 50-75 years who received an inactivated influenza vaccine.

This clonotype was picked up a small number of times. V usage is TRBV4-1 and J usage is TRBJ1-4, with a weak D call TRBD1 (6 bases). Germline assignment: CDR1 MGHRA and CDR2 YSYEKL. The CDR3 has 14 residues. With 6 bases removed from V and 10 bases from J, the gap between germline ends came to 18 bases. The CDR3 is CASRNSGDWGKLFF. The CDR3 nucleotides are TGCGCCAGCAGAAACTCAGGGGACTGGGGAAAACTGTTTTTT.

This clonotype showed up just once. The V gene is TRBV29-1, the J gene TRBJ2-3; 8 nucleotides agree with TRBD1. V gave up 6 bases and J gave up 1 base; unmatched junction bases: 9. CDR1 and CDR2 from the germline V gene are SQVTM and ANQGSEA. The CDR3 covers 15 residues. CDR3 region: CSVGDRLIGTDTQYF. CDR3 nucleotide sequence: TGCAGCGTGGGGGACAGGCTGATTGGCACAGATACGCAGTATTTT.

As concerns this clonotype: One end of the junction fails to match germline, which may point to a read error. The rearrangement uses TRBV12-3 or TRBV12-4 and TRBJ2-5; TRBD1 or TRBD2 may be the D gene (5 bases each). CDR3 length: 14 residues. CDR3 in amino acids: CPSSLVPGGGTQYF. In DNA form, the CDR3 reads TGTCCCAGCAGTTTAGTCCCTGGGGGTGGGACCCAGTACTTC.

This clonotype was recorded a few times. J is TRBJ1-4 and V is TRBV24-1; 7 nucleotides agree with TRBD1. This CDR3 has 15 residues. Germline CDR1 KGHDR, CDR2 SFDVKD. V lost 5 bases to trimming and J lost 5 bases; unmatched junction nucleotides: 7. The CDR3 spells CATSGFETGNEKLFF. CDR3 nucleotide sequence: TGTGCCACCAGTGGATTCGAGACAGGGAATGAAAAACTGTTTTTT.

The chain couples TRBV3-1 to TRBJ2-1; the D call may be TRBD1 or TRBD2 (5 bases each). This CDR3 comprises 14 residues. Per the germline V gene, CDR1 is LGHDT and CDR2 is YNNKEL (reference sequence). Between the trimmed V and J ends, which lost 1 base and 7 bases, there was a span of 11 bases. CDR3 nucleotide sequence: TGTGCCAGCAGCCAAGTCGGGGCCAGGAATGAGCAGTTCTTC. Translating it yields CASSQVGARNEQFF.

This clonotype showed up just a few times. The rearrangement uses TRBV20-1 and TRBJ2-7; TRBD2 matches at 9 bases. CDR3 length: 16 amino acids. Germline assignment: CDR1 DFQATT and CDR2 SNEGSKA (reference sequence). V lost 3 bases, J lost 2 bases, and 11 bases stayed unmatched. CDR3 bases: TGCAGTGCTAGGGAGATAGCGGGGGCTGTAACCTACGAGCAGTACTTC. Amino acid sequence: CSAREIAGAVTYEQYF.

This clonotype was found a few times. The chain links TRBV4-3 to TRBJ2-4, with a possible D match to TRBD1 (6 bases). The CDR3 is made up of 14 amino acids. Germline CDR1 LGHNA, CDR2 YSLEER. V was pared by 0 bases and J by 5 bases, with 8 bases between. CDR3 DNA sequence: TGCGCCAGCAGCCAAGAGAACAGGGAAAACATTCAGTACTTC. Residues: CASSQENRENIQYF.

This chain joins TRBV6-4 and TRBJ2-1, with TRBD2 matching over 9 bases. With 6 bases clipped from V and 1 base from J, the junction kept 10 bases outside the gene matches. The CDR3 length is 17 residues. From germline, CDR1 is MRHNA and CDR2 SNTAGT. This CDR3 is CASSQTVTSGSYNEQFF. CDR3 DNA sequence: TGTGCCAGCAGCCAAACTGTGACTAGCGGTTCCTACAATGAGCAGTTCTTC.

The CDR3 is CASSAPQGYNEQFF. In nucleotides, the CDR3 is TGTGCCAGCAGTGCCCCACAGGGTTACAATGAGCAGTTCTTC. The chain couples TRBV25-1 to TRBJ2-1, with D tentatively TRBD1 (6 bases). The ends were cut back, 4 bases at V and 4 bases at J, with 11 bases in the middle. CDR3 length equals 14 residues. Germline loops: CDR1 MGHDK, CDR2 SYGVNS. Looking up the rest from reference TRBV25-1 and TRBJ2-1 gives the full variable domain: EADIYQTPRYLVIGTGKKITLECSQTMGHDKMYWYQQDPGMELHLIHYSYGVNSTEKGDLSSESTVSRIRTEHFPLTLESARPSHTSQYLCASSAPQGYNEQFFGPGTRLTVL.